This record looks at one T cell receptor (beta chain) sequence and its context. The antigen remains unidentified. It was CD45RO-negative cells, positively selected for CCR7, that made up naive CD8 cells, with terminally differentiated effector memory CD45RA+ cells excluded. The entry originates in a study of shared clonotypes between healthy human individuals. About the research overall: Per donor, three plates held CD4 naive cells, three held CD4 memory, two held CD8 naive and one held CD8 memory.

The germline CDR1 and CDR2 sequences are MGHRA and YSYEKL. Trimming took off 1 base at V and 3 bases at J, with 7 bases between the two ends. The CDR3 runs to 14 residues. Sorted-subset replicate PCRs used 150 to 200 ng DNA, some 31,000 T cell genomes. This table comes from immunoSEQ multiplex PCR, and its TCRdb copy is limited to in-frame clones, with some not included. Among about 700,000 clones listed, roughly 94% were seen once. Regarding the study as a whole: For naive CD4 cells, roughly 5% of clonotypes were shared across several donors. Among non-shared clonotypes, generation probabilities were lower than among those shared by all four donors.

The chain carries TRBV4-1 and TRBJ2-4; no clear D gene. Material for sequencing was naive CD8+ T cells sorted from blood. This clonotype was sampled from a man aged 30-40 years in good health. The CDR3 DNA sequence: TGCGCCAGCAGCCAAGGGTGGGGCAAAAACATTCAGTACTTC. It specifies CASSQGWGKNIQYF.